Following are 10 T cell receptor beta chains from one sample sequenced in a study of blood T cells in healthy people across ages. With a J-beta primer mix and a sample-barcoded 5' primer, a second PCR ran roughly 6 to 11 cycles. From the 5' RACE reads, TCRdb called clonotypes with MiXCR, one entry per CDR3 protein. The table shows over 1,500,000 distinct CDR3 sequences, with 49% occurring only once. The sample was blood. The receptors were sampled from a woman aged 40 to 49 in good health.

This chain links TRBV10-3 with TRBJ1-5, with D perhaps matching TRBD1 (6 bases). The V end was cut by 6 bases, the J end by 0 bases, with 15 bases between. Germline lookup yields CDR1 ENHRY and CDR2 SYGVKD. The CDR3 totals 16 residues. The CDR3 region has the DNA TGTGCCATCAGGGGGGACGGACAGTTTAGCAATCAGCCCCAGCATTTT. As protein: CAIRGDGQFSNQPQHF.

This clonotype was counted only a few times. The chain couples TRBV29-1 to TRBJ2-1, with 8 bases matching TRBD1. The CDR3 is 14 amino acids. CDR1 is SQVTM and CDR2 is ANQGSEA in the germline V gene. J lost 2 bases, V lost 7 bases, and 7 bases had no gene match. CDR3 nucleotides: TGCAGCGCAGCGGACAGGGAGACCTACAATGAGCAGTTCTTC. This codes for CSAADRETYNEQFF.

This clonotype has a handful of counts. The rearrangement joins TRBV5-6 to TRBJ2-4, with 9 bases lining up with TRBD1. This CDR3 contains 12 residues. Germline values: CDR1 SGHDT, CDR2 YYEEEE. Trimming at V came to 4 bases and at J to 13 bases, leaving 6 bases not matched to a gene. The CDR3 sequence is CASSHGTGRQYF. CDR3 bases: TGTGCCAGCAGCCATGGGACAGGGAGGCAGTACTTC.

This sequence joins TRBV6-1 and TRBJ2-5, with D possibly being TRBD1 or TRBD2 (7 bases each). The J call may be faulty, since TRBJ2-4 better matches the DNA end. Germline values: CDR1 MNHNS, CDR2 SASEGT. The CDR3 consists of 15 residues. CDR3 residues: CASSGGTAGRNIQYF. The CDR3 bases are TGTGCCAGCAGCGGCGGGACAGCGGGGAGGAACATTCAGTACTTC.

The chain employs TRBV27 and TRBJ2-5; D gene uncertain. The end of the DNA aligns better with TRBJ2-7, so the J call may be wrong. Germline CDR1 and CDR2: MNHEY and SMNVEV (reference sequence). CDR3 length: 13 amino acids. The chain's CDR3 is CASIIWVGYEQYF. The CDR3, as DNA: TGTGCCAGCATAATTTGGGTGGGCTACGAGCAGTACTTC.

This clonotype was seen a few times. The rearrangement joins TRBV6-2 or TRBV6-3 to TRBJ2-4; D may be TRBD2 (6 bases). The J call may not be correct, given that the DNA end is closer to TRBJ2-7. The CDR3 has 14 amino acids. Germline CDR1 MNHEY, CDR2 SVGEGT. The CDR3 nucleotides are TGTGCCAGCAGAAAACCGGGAGAGACCTACGAGCAGTACTTC. Translation: CASRKPGETYEQYF.

A remark on this clonotype: An end of the junction does not agree with germline; a read error may underlie this. V is TRBV4-2 and J is TRBJ2-1, with D tentatively TRBD2 (5 bases). CDR1 and CDR2 from the germline V gene are LGHNA and YNFKEQ. The CDR3 totals 17 residues. The CDR3 coding sequence is TGTACCAGCAGCCAAGATCCCATGTCTAGCTTGTACAATGAGCAGTTCTTC. It specifies CTSSQDPMSSLYNEQFF.

This clonotype was found a few times. The chain is built from TRBV5-6 and TRBJ2-7, with a weak D call TRBD1 (6 bases). Trimming pared 3 bases from V and 1 base from J, leaving 11 bases between. Germline assignment: CDR1 SGHDT and CDR2 YYEEEE. CDR3 size: 14 residues. The CDR3 sequence is CASSSTDSSYEQYF. CDR3 in DNA: TGTGCCAGCAGCTCGACGGACAGTTCCTACGAGCAGTACTTC.

The chain has TRBV2 and TRBJ2-7; the D gene is possibly TRBD2 (6 bases). Germline CDR1 SNHLY, CDR2 FYNNEI. V was pared by 11 bases and J by 5 bases, with 16 bases between. CDR3 length equals 12 residues. CDR3 nucleotides: TGTGCCCTAAGTAGCGGCGGCAACGAGCAGTACTTC. Residues: CALSSGGNEQYF. The whole variable domain, remainder taken from reference TRBV2 and TRBJ2-7, is EPEVTQTPSHQVTQMGQEVILRCVPISNHLYFYWYRQILGQKVEFLVSFYNNEISEKSEIFDDQFSVERPDGSNFTLKIRSTKLEDSAMYFCALSSGGNEQYFGPGTRLTVT.

This clonotype came up a few times. The J gene is TRBJ1-2, the V gene TRBV5-1; unclear D gene. This CDR3 spans 14 amino acids. Germline values: CDR1 SGHRS, CDR2 YFSETQ. V dropped 5 bases and J dropped 7 bases, with 18 bases sitting between them. The CDR3 nucleotides are TGCGCCAGCAGTTCCGGGCCCACGATGGGTGGCTACACCTTC. Translated, it gives CASSSGPTMGGYTF.